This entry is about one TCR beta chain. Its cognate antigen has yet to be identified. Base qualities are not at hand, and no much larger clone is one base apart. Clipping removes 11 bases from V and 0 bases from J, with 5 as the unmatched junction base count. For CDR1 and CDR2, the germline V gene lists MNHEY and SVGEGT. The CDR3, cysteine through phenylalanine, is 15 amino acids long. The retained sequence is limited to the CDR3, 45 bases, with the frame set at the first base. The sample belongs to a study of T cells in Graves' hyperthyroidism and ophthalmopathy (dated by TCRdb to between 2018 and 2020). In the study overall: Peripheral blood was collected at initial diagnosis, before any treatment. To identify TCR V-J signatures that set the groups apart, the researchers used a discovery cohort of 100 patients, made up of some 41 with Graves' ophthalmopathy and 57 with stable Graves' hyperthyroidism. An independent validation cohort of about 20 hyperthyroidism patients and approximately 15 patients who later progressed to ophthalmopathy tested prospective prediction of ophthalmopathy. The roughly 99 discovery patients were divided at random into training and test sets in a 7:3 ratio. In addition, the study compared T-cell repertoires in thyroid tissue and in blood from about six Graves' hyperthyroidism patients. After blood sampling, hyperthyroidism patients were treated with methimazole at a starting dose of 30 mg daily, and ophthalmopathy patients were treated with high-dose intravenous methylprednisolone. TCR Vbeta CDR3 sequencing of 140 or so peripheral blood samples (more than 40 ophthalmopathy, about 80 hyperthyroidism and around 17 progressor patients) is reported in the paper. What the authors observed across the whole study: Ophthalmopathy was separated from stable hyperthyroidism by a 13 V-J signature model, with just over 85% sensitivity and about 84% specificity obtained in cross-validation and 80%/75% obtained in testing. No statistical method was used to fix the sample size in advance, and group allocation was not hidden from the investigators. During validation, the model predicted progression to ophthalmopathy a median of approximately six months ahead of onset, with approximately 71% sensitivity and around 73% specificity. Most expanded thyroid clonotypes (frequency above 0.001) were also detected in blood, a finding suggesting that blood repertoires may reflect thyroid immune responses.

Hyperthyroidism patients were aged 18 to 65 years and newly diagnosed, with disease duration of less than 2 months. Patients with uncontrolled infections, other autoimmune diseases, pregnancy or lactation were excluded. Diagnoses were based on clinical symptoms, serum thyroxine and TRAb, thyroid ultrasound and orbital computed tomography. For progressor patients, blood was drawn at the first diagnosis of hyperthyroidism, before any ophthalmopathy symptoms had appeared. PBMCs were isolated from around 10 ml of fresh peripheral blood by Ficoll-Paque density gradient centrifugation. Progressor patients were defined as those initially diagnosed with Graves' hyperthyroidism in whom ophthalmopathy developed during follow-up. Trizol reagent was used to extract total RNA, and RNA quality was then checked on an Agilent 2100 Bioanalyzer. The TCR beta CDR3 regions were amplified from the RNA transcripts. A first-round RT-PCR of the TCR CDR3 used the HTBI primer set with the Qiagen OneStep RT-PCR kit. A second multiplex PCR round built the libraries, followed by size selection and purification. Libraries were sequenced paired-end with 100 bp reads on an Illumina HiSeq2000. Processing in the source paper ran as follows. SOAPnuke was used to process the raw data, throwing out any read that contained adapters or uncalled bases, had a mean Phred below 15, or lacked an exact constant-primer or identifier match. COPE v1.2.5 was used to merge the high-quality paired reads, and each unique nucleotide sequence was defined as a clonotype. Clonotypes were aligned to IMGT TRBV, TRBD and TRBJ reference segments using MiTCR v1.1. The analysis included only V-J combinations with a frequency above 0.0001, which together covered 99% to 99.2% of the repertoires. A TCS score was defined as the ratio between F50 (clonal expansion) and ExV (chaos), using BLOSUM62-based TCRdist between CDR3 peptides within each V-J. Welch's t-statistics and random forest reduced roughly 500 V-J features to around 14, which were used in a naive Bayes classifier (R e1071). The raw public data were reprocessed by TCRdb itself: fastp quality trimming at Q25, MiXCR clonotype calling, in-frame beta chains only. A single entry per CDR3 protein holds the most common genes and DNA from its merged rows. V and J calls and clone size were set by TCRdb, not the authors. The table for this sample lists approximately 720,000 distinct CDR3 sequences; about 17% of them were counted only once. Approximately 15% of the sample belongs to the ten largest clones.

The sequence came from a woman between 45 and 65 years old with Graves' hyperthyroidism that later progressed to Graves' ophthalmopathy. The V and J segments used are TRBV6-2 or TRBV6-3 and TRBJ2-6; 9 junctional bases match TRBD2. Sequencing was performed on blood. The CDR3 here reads CAGWRGGSGANVLTF. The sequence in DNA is TGTGCCGGCTGGCGGGGGGGCTCTGGGGCCAACGTCCTGACTTTC.